Shown below are 8 T cell receptor beta chains from a single sample sequenced in a study of T-cell memory formation after mild COVID-19. Using its own MiXCR run on the 5' RACE reads, TCRdb lists one record per CDR3 protein. The sample includes approximately 260,000 distinct CDR3 sequences, roughly 15% of them seen just once. The sequenced sample consisted of PBMCs or a T cell subset sorted from them (not recorded which). The receptor set was obtained from a man aged 18-30 years who had mild COVID-19 (a few samples of this study predate the infection). Cell type and time point are not known.

This clonotype was counted ten times or more. V usage is TRBV18 and J usage is TRBJ1-5; TRBD1 aligns across 7 bases. The CDR3 is 14 amino acids. After removal of 4 bases from V and 6 bases from J, the junction contained 6 bases not matched to a gene. Germline assignment: CDR1 KGHSH and CDR2 LQKENI. The CDR3 loop reads CASSQEQGSQPQHF. CDR3 nucleotides: TGTGCCAGCTCACAAGAACAGGGGAGTCAGCCCCAGCATTTT.

This clonotype was seen more than once but under ten times. This rearrangement joins TRBV5-6 to TRBJ2-3, with 8 positions matching TRBD2. Germline CDR1 and CDR2: SGHDT and YYEEEE. Germline trimming cut 0 bases from V and 6 bases from J; bases unmatched to any gene: 6. This CDR3 has 15 amino acids. This chain's CDR3 is CASSLGGLGEDTQYF. Written as DNA, the CDR3 is TGTGCCAGCAGCTTGGGGGGACTAGGGGAGGATACGCAGTATTTT.

This clonotype is a singleton in its sample. The CDR3 coding sequence is TGTGCCAGCAGCTTACCCGGGACAGGGGCCTGGGAGCAGTACTTC. Its protein product is CASSLPGTGAWEQYF. The chain has TRBV7-9 and TRBJ2-7; 10 bases agree with TRBD1. In germline, CDR1 is SEHNR, CDR2 FQNEAQ (reference sequence). V lost 2 bases to trimming and J lost 7 bases; unmatched junction nucleotides: 8. The CDR3 contains 15 residues.

This chain links TRBV28 with TRBJ1-6; 12 bases align to TRBD1. Trimming removed 7 bases from V and 6 bases from J; junction bases left unmatched: 4. The CDR3 loop spans 15 amino acids. Germline CDR1 is MDHEN and CDR2 is SYDVKM. The CDR3 loop is CASKMGQGANSPLHF. The CDR3 DNA sequence: TGTGCCAGCAAAATGGGACAGGGGGCTAATTCACCCCTCCACTTT.

The rearrangement joins TRBV6-2 or TRBV6-3 to TRBJ1-2; tentative D call: TRBD1 (5 bases). CDR1 MNHEY and CDR2 SVGEGT come from the germline V gene. The length of the CDR3 is 16 residues. V shed 6 bases and J shed 7 bases, with 24 bases lying between them. CDR3 loop: CASSPPGGAGSAGYTF. The CDR3 DNA sequence: TGTGCCAGCAGCCCCCCCGGGGGAGCGGGATCGGCTGGCTACACCTTC.

This clonotype was seen a few times. This chain uses TRBV6-6 with TRBJ2-7; 8 bases are shared with TRBD1. Germline trimming cut 5 bases from V and 7 bases from J; bases unmatched to any gene: 10. Germline CDR1 reads MNHNY; CDR2 reads SVGAGI (reference sequence). The CDR3 is 14 residues long. This CDR3 reads CASSDQQGAGEQYF. CDR3 DNA sequence: TGTGCCAGCAGTGACCAGCAGGGGGCGGGGGAGCAGTACTTC.

This clonotype turned up a few times. The rearrangement links TRBV7-9 to TRBJ2-3; the D is unclear. V was trimmed by 2 bases and J by 0 bases, leaving 12 bases between them. Germline V CDR1 and CDR2: SEHNR, FQNEAQ (reference sequence). CDR3 length equals 16 residues. CDR3 residues: CASSLSSLLSTDTQYF. The CDR3 DNA reads TGTGCCAGCAGCTTATCCAGTCTTCTGAGCACAGATACGCAGTATTTT.

This clonotype was recorded at least ten times. The rearrangement joins TRBV7-9 to TRBJ2-7; D gene unclear. The germline V gene encodes CDR1 SEHNR and CDR2 FQNEAQ (reference sequence). This CDR3 is built from 11 residues. Trimming took off 5 bases at V and 1 base at J, with 3 bases between the two ends. CDR3 in amino acids: CASSLSYEQYF. DNA of the CDR3: TGTGCCAGCAGCCTGTCCTACGAGCAGTACTTC.